The rows below give T cell receptor beta chains drawn from one sample of a study of blood T cell repertoires in COVID-19. The repertoire was sequenced with immunoSEQ multiplex PCR; TCRdb's copy has only in-frame clones and lacks some. Of 190,000 or so clones in the sample, about nine tenths were seen once. Sequencing input: PBMCs or T cells enriched from blood (not recorded which). These receptors were collected from a woman aged 25-40 years who had recovered from COVID-19. Each CDR3 is given with its conserved first and last residue. A D gene is named only where the DNA matches it firmly. Size tells how often a clone was seen (once, few, many) or the class of an expanded clone, and some rows leave it out.

clone_size: -
d_call: -
v_call: TRBV9
cdr3_length: 14
j_call: TRBJ2-2
cdr3_aa: CASSVETAPGELFF
cdr3_nt: TGTGCCAGCAGCGTAGAGACAGCGCCCGGGGAGCTGTTTTTT

clone_size: -
d_call: -
v_call: TRBV7-2
cdr3_length: 15
j_call: TRBJ1-3
cdr3_aa: CASRLDSSSGNTIYF
cdr3_nt: TGTGCCAGCAGATTGGACAGCAGCTCTGGAAACACCATATATTTT

clone_size: medium-sized
d_call: -
v_call: TRBV6-1
cdr3_length: 18
j_call: TRBJ2-7
cdr3_aa: CASSEETNRIQGTYEQYF
cdr3_nt: TGTGCCAGCAGTGAAGAGACTAACCGCATCCAAGGGACCTACGAGCAGTACTTC

clone_size: -
d_call: TRBD1
v_call: TRBV7-9
cdr3_length: 15
j_call: TRBJ2-5
cdr3_aa: CASSSRTGGMETQYF
cdr3_nt: TGTGCCAGCAGCTCCAGGACAGGGGGCATGGAGACCCAGTACTTC

clone_size: -
d_call: -
v_call: TRBV6-5
cdr3_length: 15
j_call: TRBJ1-5
cdr3_aa: CATTPGGASNQPQHF
cdr3_nt: TGTGCCACCACCCCGGGGGGGGCGAGCAATCAGCCCCAGCATTTT

clone_size: -
d_call: -
v_call: TRBV10-3
cdr3_length: 14
j_call: TRBJ2-3
cdr3_aa: CAIGIADVPDTQYF
cdr3_nt: TGTGCCATCGGAATAGCGGACGTACCAGATACGCAGTATTTT

clone_size: -
d_call: TRBD1
v_call: TRBV24-1
cdr3_length: 19
j_call: TRBJ2-3
cdr3_aa: CATSDQGTGALFSTDTQYF
cdr3_nt: TGTGCCACCAGTGATCAGGGGACAGGGGCCCTCTTTAGCACAGATACGCAGTATTTT

clone_size: few
d_call: -
v_call: TRBV5-1
cdr3_length: 14
j_call: TRBJ2-7
cdr3_aa: CASSFGTLLYEQYF
cdr3_nt: TGCGCCAGCAGCTTCGGGACATTGCTTTACGAGCAGTACTTC

clone_size: -
d_call: -
v_call: TRBV24-1
cdr3_length: 12
j_call: TRBJ1-2
cdr3_aa: CATSGGEYGYTF
cdr3_nt: TGTGCCACCAGTGGCGGGGAATATGGCTACACCTTC

clone_size: -
d_call: TRBD1
v_call: TRBV29-1
cdr3_length: 13
j_call: TRBJ1-3
cdr3_aa: CSAGQGSVDTIYF
cdr3_nt: TGCAGCGCAGGACAGGGAAGCGTCGACACCATATATTTT

clone_size: -
d_call: TRBD1
v_call: TRBV11-3
cdr3_length: 14
j_call: TRBJ1-2
cdr3_aa: CASSGPGQDYGYTF
cdr3_nt: TGTGCCAGCAGCGGACCGGGACAGGATTATGGCTACACCTTC

clone_size: -
d_call: TRBD1
v_call: TRBV19
cdr3_length: 16
j_call: TRBJ1-4
cdr3_aa: CASSLGGAGGKEKLFF
cdr3_nt: TGTGCCAGTAGCTTAGGGGGCGCGGGAGGAAAGGAAAAACTGTTTTTT

clone_size: -
d_call: -
v_call: TRBV5-1
cdr3_length: 18
j_call: TRBJ2-7
cdr3_aa: CASSRLGGGRNGPYEQYF
cdr3_nt: TGCGCCAGCAGCCGCTTGGGGGGCGGGAGAAATGGCCCCTACGAGCAGTACTTC

clone_size: -
d_call: TRBD1
v_call: TRBV5-4
cdr3_length: 14
j_call: TRBJ1-2
cdr3_aa: CASSLGGGIYGYTF
cdr3_nt: TGTGCCAGCAGCTTGGGAGGGGGCATCTATGGCTACACCTTC

clone_size: -
d_call: -
v_call: TRBV19
cdr3_length: 14
j_call: TRBJ1-5
cdr3_aa: CASSHPGYNQPQHF
cdr3_nt: TGTGCCAGTAGTCACCCGGGTTACAATCAGCCCCAGCATTTT

clone_size: -
d_call: -
v_call: TRBV19
cdr3_length: 14
j_call: TRBJ1-2
cdr3_aa: CASSIQVSNYGYTF
cdr3_nt: TGTGCCAGTAGTATCCAGGTTTCTAACTATGGCTACACCTTC

clone_size: once
d_call: -
v_call: TRBV6-5
cdr3_length: 13
j_call: TRBJ1-1
cdr3_aa: CASSLTRNTEAFF
cdr3_nt: TGTGCCAGCAGCTTGACAAGGAACACTGAAGCTTTCTTT

clone_size: -
d_call: -
v_call: TRBV6-5
cdr3_length: 14
j_call: TRBJ1-3
cdr3_aa: CASSSGQVENTIYF
cdr3_nt: TGTGCCAGCAGCTCCGGACAAGTGGAAAACACCATATATTTT

clone_size: -
d_call: -
v_call: TRBV7-9
cdr3_length: 14
j_call: TRBJ1-5
cdr3_aa: CASSLVQGNQPQHF
cdr3_nt: TGTGCCAGCAGCTTAGTACAGGGCAATCAGCCCCAGCATTTT

clone_size: -
d_call: -
v_call: TRBV7-9
cdr3_length: 12
j_call: TRBJ1-6
cdr3_aa: CASSLGGSPLHF
cdr3_nt: TGTGCCAGCAGCTTAGGCGGATCACCCCTCCACTTT

clone_size: -
d_call: -
v_call: TRBV9
cdr3_length: 14
j_call: TRBJ1-1
cdr3_aa: CASSVAGGDTEAFF
cdr3_nt: TGTGCCAGCAGCGTAGCGGGGGGTGACACTGAAGCTTTCTTT

clone_size: many
d_call: -
v_call: TRBV5-5
cdr3_length: 13
j_call: TRBJ1-1
cdr3_aa: CASSAAGYTEAFF
cdr3_nt: TGTGCCAGCAGCGCGGCGGGATACACTGAAGCTTTCTTT

clone_size: -
d_call: -
v_call: TRBV5-5
cdr3_length: 15
j_call: TRBJ1-1
cdr3_aa: CASHFIGGVNTEAFF
cdr3_nt: TGTGCCAGTCACTTCATTGGGGGGGTGAACACTGAAGCTTTCTTT

clone_size: once
d_call: -
v_call: TRBV25-1
cdr3_length: 15
j_call: TRBJ1-2
cdr3_aa: CASSETHLPMNGYTF
cdr3_nt: TGTGCCAGCAGTGAAACGCACCTACCTATGAATGGCTACACCTTC

clone_size: once
d_call: -
v_call: TRBV5-4
cdr3_length: 14
j_call: TRBJ2-2
cdr3_aa: CASSLEGADGELFF
cdr3_nt: TGTGCCAGCAGCTTGGAAGGGGCGGACGGGGAGCTGTTTTTT

clone_size: -
d_call: -
v_call: TRBV7-9
cdr3_length: 13
j_call: TRBJ1-1
cdr3_aa: CASSPQGNTEAFF
cdr3_nt: TGTGCCAGCAGCCCGCAGGGGAACACTGAAGCTTTCTTT

clone_size: -
d_call: TRBD1
v_call: TRBV9
cdr3_length: 15
j_call: TRBJ1-1
cdr3_aa: CASSVGQGANTEAFF
cdr3_nt: TGTGCCAGCAGCGTAGGTCAGGGGGCGAACACTGAAGCTTTCTTT

clone_size: -
d_call: -
v_call: TRBV11-3
cdr3_length: 14
j_call: TRBJ2-7
cdr3_aa: CASSLVGSMSEQYF
cdr3_nt: TGTGCCAGCAGCTTAGTCGGGAGCATGAGCGAGCAGTACTTC

clone_size: -
d_call: -
v_call: TRBV19
cdr3_length: 17
j_call: TRBJ2-1
cdr3_aa: CASSIVGDIRPYNEQFF
cdr3_nt: TGTGCCAGTAGTATAGTAGGGGACATTAGGCCCTACAATGAGCAGTTCTTC

clone_size: -
d_call: TRBD1
v_call: TRBV11-3
cdr3_length: 18
j_call: TRBJ1-1
cdr3_aa: CASSRTGVLMGMNTEAFF
cdr3_nt: TGTGCCAGCAGTCGGACAGGGGTCCTTATGGGTATGAACACTGAAGCTTTCTTT

clone_size: -
d_call: TRBD2
v_call: TRBV25-1
cdr3_length: 17
j_call: TRBJ2-2
cdr3_aa: CASSIPGLAGVGGELFF
cdr3_nt: TGTGCCAGCAGCATACCGGGACTAGCGGGAGTTGGGGGGGAGCTGTTTTTT

clone_size: -
d_call: -
v_call: TRBV7-2
cdr3_length: 13
j_call: TRBJ1-2
cdr3_aa: CASSFLLLYGYTF
cdr3_nt: TGTGCCAGCAGCTTCTTACTGTTGTATGGCTACACCTTC

clone_size: -
d_call: -
v_call: TRBV21-1
cdr3_length: 14
j_call: TRBJ1-2
cdr3_aa: CASSKTGGAYGYTF
cdr3_nt: TGTGCCAGCAGCAAAACGGGGGGAGCCTATGGCTACACCTTC

clone_size: -
d_call: TRBD1
v_call: TRBV7-2
cdr3_length: 14
j_call: TRBJ1-2
cdr3_aa: CASSLGDRLRGYTF
cdr3_nt: TGTGCCAGCAGCCTAGGGGACAGACTTCGTGGCTACACCTTC

clone_size: -
d_call: TRBD2
v_call: TRBV5-6
cdr3_length: 11
j_call: TRBJ2-1
cdr3_aa: CASSSAGEQFF
cdr3_nt: TGTGCCAGCAGCTCAGCGGGGGAGCAGTTCTTC

clone_size: once
d_call: TRBD2
v_call: TRBV6-2/TRBV6-3
cdr3_length: 15
j_call: TRBJ2-7
cdr3_aa: CASSRSAGGPYEQYF
cdr3_nt: TGTGCCAGCAGTCGATCAGCGGGGGGGCCCTACGAGCAGTACTTC

clone_size: -
d_call: TRBD1
v_call: TRBV19
cdr3_length: 15
j_call: TRBJ2-1
cdr3_aa: CASSRDRGRNNEQFF
cdr3_nt: TGTGCCAGTAGTAGGGACAGGGGGCGAAACAATGAGCAGTTCTTC

clone_size: -
d_call: TRBD2
v_call: TRBV3-1/TRBV3-2
cdr3_length: 20
j_call: TRBJ2-2
cdr3_aa: CASSHRPLAGGPKDTGELFF
cdr3_nt: TGTGCCAGCAGCCACCGTCCTCTAGCGGGGGGGCCTAAGGACACCGGGGAGCTGTTTTTT

clone_size: -
d_call: TRBD1
v_call: TRBV6-2/TRBV6-3
cdr3_length: 14
j_call: TRBJ1-1
cdr3_aa: CASSRTGLNTEAFF
cdr3_nt: TGTGCCAGCAGCCGGACAGGCTTGAACACTGAAGCTTTCTTT

clone_size: -
d_call: TRBD2
v_call: TRBV7-2
cdr3_length: 15
j_call: TRBJ2-5
cdr3_aa: CASSLASGFGETQYF
cdr3_nt: TGTGCCAGCAGCTTAGCTAGCGGGTTTGGAGAGACCCAGTACTTC

clone_size: -
d_call: -
v_call: TRBV7-8
cdr3_length: 14
j_call: TRBJ1-2
cdr3_aa: CASSLGSANYGYTF
cdr3_nt: TGTGCCAGCAGCCTAGGGTCTGCTAATTATGGCTACACCTTC

clone_size: -
d_call: TRBD2
v_call: TRBV7-7
cdr3_length: 16
j_call: TRBJ2-5
cdr3_aa: CASSPTVGVGGETQYF
cdr3_nt: TGTGCCAGCAGCCCCACAGTCGGGGTCGGGGGGGAGACCCAGTACTTC